The rows below give T cell receptor beta chains drawn from one sample of a study of cytomegalovirus exposure and HLA in healthy donors. The data were produced by immunoSEQ multiplex PCR, yet TCRdb's version contains in-frame clones alone and is incomplete. Found here are some 120,000 clones, about four fifths of them singletons; the top ten hold about 8.3%. Sequenced input: PBMCs. These receptors came from a woman aged 45-59 years in good health and CMV-seropositive. Each CDR3 is given with its conserved first and last residue. The order of the fields is CDR3 protein, CDR3 DNA, clone size, V gene, J gene, D gene. The D gene is left open where the match is weak. Size is stated for part of the rows, as once, few or many counts, or as a class when the clone is expanded.

CDR3aa: CASSPRELMSSNEQFF
CDR3nt: TGTGCCAGCAGCCCTCGGGAACTAATGAGTTCCAATGAGCAGTTCTTC
abundance: NA
v_gene: TRBV6-6
j_gene: TRBJ2-1
d_gene: NA

CDR3aa: CASSYSGGGYNSPLHF
CDR3nt: TGTGCCAGCAGTTACTCAGGGGGCGGCTATAATTCACCCCTCCACTTT
abundance: NA
v_gene: TRBV6-5
j_gene: TRBJ1-6
d_gene: TRBD1

CDR3aa: CASMRDPGGYTF
CDR3nt: TGTGCCTCAATGAGGGATCCGGGTGGCTACACCTTC
abundance: NA
v_gene: TRBV7-9
j_gene: TRBJ1-2
d_gene: NA

CDR3aa: CASSRGGVSNQPQHF
CDR3nt: TGTGCCAGCAGCCGAGGGGGGGTGAGCAATCAGCCCCAGCATTTT
abundance: NA
v_gene: TRBV7-9
j_gene: TRBJ1-5
d_gene: NA

CDR3aa: CSVGDSLNQPQHF
CDR3nt: TGCAGCGTGGGGGACAGTCTCAATCAGCCCCAGCATTTT
abundance: NA
v_gene: TRBV29-1
j_gene: TRBJ1-5
d_gene: TRBD1

CDR3aa: CASSQGAGSYNEQFF
CDR3nt: TGCGCCAGCAGCCAAGGCGCGGGATCCTACAATGAGCAGTTCTTC
abundance: NA
v_gene: TRBV4-1
j_gene: TRBJ2-1
d_gene: NA

CDR3aa: CASSDQGINYGYTF
CDR3nt: TGCGCCAGCAGCGATCAGGGTATTAACTATGGCTACACCTTC
abundance: NA
v_gene: TRBV5-1
j_gene: TRBJ1-2
d_gene: NA

CDR3aa: CASSVIGQTGGSGYTF
CDR3nt: TGTGCCAGCAGCGTAATCGGCCAGACAGGGGGCAGTGGCTACACCTTC
abundance: few
v_gene: TRBV9
j_gene: TRBJ1-2
d_gene: TRBD1

CDR3aa: CASSVETGYGAEAFF
CDR3nt: TGTGCCAGCAGCGTAGAAACAGGGTACGGCGCTGAAGCTTTCTTT
abundance: NA
v_gene: TRBV9
j_gene: TRBJ1-1
d_gene: NA

CDR3aa: CASSLPLQGMTDTQYF
CDR3nt: TGCGCCAGCAGCTTGCCCCTACAGGGTATGACAGATACGCAGTATTTT
abundance: NA
v_gene: TRBV5-1
j_gene: TRBJ2-3
d_gene: NA

CDR3aa: CASSAGLARGNEQFF
CDR3nt: TGCGCCAGCAGCGCGGGACTAGCGAGGGGCAATGAGCAGTTCTTC
abundance: few
v_gene: TRBV5-1
j_gene: TRBJ2-1
d_gene: TRBD2

CDR3aa: CASGAEAGDNEQFF
CDR3nt: TGTGCCAGCGGCGCGGAGGCGGGTGACAATGAGCAGTTCTTC
abundance: NA
v_gene: TRBV2
j_gene: TRBJ2-1
d_gene: NA

CDR3aa: CASSVVTSGASYNEQFF
CDR3nt: TGTGCCAGCAGCGTAGTTACTAGCGGGGCCTCCTACAATGAGCAGTTCTTC
abundance: NA
v_gene: TRBV9
j_gene: TRBJ2-1
d_gene: TRBD2

CDR3aa: CASSFEWGGYNEQFF
CDR3nt: TGTGCCAGCAGCTTCGAGTGGGGAGGGTACAATGAGCAGTTCTTC
abundance: NA
v_gene: TRBV5-6
j_gene: TRBJ2-1
d_gene: TRBD2

CDR3aa: CASSSLARVQETQYF
CDR3nt: TGCGCCAGCAGCAGCCTAGCTAGGGTTCAAGAGACCCAGTACTTC
abundance: NA
v_gene: TRBV4-1
j_gene: TRBJ2-5
d_gene: NA

CDR3aa: CASSQGLYNEQFF
CDR3nt: TGTGCCAGCAGCCAAGGACTATACAATGAGCAGTTCTTC
abundance: NA
v_gene: TRBV14
j_gene: TRBJ2-1
d_gene: NA

CDR3aa: CASSLDRTQYF
CDR3nt: TGTGCCAGCAGCTTGGACAGGACCCAGTACTTC
abundance: NA
v_gene: TRBV5-6
j_gene: TRBJ2-5
d_gene: NA

CDR3aa: CASSQNPWTSGDGELFF
CDR3nt: TGCGCCAGCAGCCAAAATCCTTGGACTAGCGGGGACGGGGAGCTGTTTTTT
abundance: few
v_gene: TRBV4-3
j_gene: TRBJ2-2
d_gene: TRBD2

CDR3aa: CAIREGGRALTGELFF
CDR3nt: TGTGCCATCAGGGAGGGCGGGAGGGCCCTCACCGGGGAGCTGTTTTTT
abundance: NA
v_gene: TRBV10-3
j_gene: TRBJ2-2
d_gene: TRBD2

CDR3aa: CAGESDTEAFF
CDR3nt: TGTGCCGGAGAATCAGACACTGAAGCTTTCTTT
abundance: NA
v_gene: TRBV30
j_gene: TRBJ1-1
d_gene: NA

CDR3aa: CSAEAGDGYTF
CDR3nt: TGCAGTGCCGAGGCGGGGGACGGCTACACCTTC
abundance: NA
v_gene: TRBV20-1
j_gene: TRBJ1-2
d_gene: NA

CDR3aa: CASRDPLVRGNTEAFF
CDR3nt: TGTGCCAGCAGGGACCCCCTCGTAAGGGGGAACACTGAAGCTTTCTTT
abundance: NA
v_gene: TRBV2
j_gene: TRBJ1-1
d_gene: NA

CDR3aa: CATSRGQGQDSTGNQPQHF
CDR3nt: TGTGCCACCAGCAGAGGACAGGGACAGGATTCAACGGGGAATCAGCCCCAGCATTTT
abundance: NA
v_gene: TRBV15
j_gene: TRBJ1-5
d_gene: TRBD1

CDR3aa: CASSLQGVAAGYTF
CDR3nt: TGTGCCAGCAGCTTACAGGGGGTTGCAGCTGGCTACACCTTC
abundance: NA
v_gene: TRBV5-4
j_gene: TRBJ1-2
d_gene: TRBD1

CDR3aa: CASSYSSGGAWELFF
CDR3nt: TGTGCCAGCAGTTATTCGAGCGGGGGGGCTTGGGAGCTGTTTTTT
abundance: NA
v_gene: TRBV6-5
j_gene: TRBJ2-2
d_gene: TRBD2

CDR3aa: CASSVDGGAYEQYF
CDR3nt: TGTGCCAGCAGCGTAGACGGGGGGGCCTACGAGCAGTACTTC
abundance: NA
v_gene: TRBV9
j_gene: TRBJ2-7
d_gene: TRBD2

CDR3aa: CASSSLGAQGNTIYF
CDR3nt: TGCGCCAGCAGCTCTTTGGGAGCCCAGGGAAACACCATATATTTT
abundance: once
v_gene: TRBV5-1
j_gene: TRBJ1-3
d_gene: NA

CDR3aa: CAISDSTSGRNKQYF
CDR3nt: TGTGCCATCAGTGATTCGACTAGCGGGAGAAACAAGCAGTACTTC
abundance: once
v_gene: TRBV10-3
j_gene: TRBJ2-7
d_gene: TRBD2

CDR3aa: CASSPASGNTGELFF
CDR3nt: TGTGCCAGCAGCCCGGCCTCAGGGAACACCGGGGAGCTGTTTTTT
abundance: NA
v_gene: TRBV13
j_gene: TRBJ2-2
d_gene: NA

CDR3aa: CASRGDTLNTEAFF
CDR3nt: TGTGCCAGCAGGGGGGACACCCTGAACACTGAAGCTTTCTTT
abundance: few
v_gene: TRBV7-9
j_gene: TRBJ1-1
d_gene: NA

CDR3aa: CASSVLAGGLGDTQYF
CDR3nt: TGTGCCAGCAGCGTTCTAGCGGGAGGTTTAGGAGATACGCAGTATTTT
abundance: NA
v_gene: TRBV9
j_gene: TRBJ2-3
d_gene: TRBD2

CDR3aa: CATLDRPQMGYTF
CDR3nt: TGTGCCACTCTCGACAGGCCACAAATGGGCTACACCTTC
abundance: NA
v_gene: TRBV19
j_gene: TRBJ1-2
d_gene: NA

CDR3aa: CASSGQGGKNTEAFF
CDR3nt: TGTGCCAGCAGTGGACAGGGGGGGAAGAACACTGAAGCTTTCTTT
abundance: NA
v_gene: TRBV6-5
j_gene: TRBJ1-1
d_gene: TRBD1

CDR3aa: CATTSFFSGHLRQFF
CDR3nt: TGTGCCACAACAAGTTTCTTTAGCGGGCACCTGAGGCAGTTCTTC
abundance: NA
v_gene: TRBV19
j_gene: TRBJ2-1
d_gene: TRBD2

CDR3aa: CASRQGLLTEAFF
CDR3nt: TGTGCCAGCAGGCAGGGCCTTCTCACTGAAGCTTTCTTT
abundance: once
v_gene: TRBV7-2
j_gene: TRBJ1-1
d_gene: NA

CDR3aa: CASSLGGLAGGRTDTQYF
CDR3nt: TGCGCCAGCAGCTTGGGCGGACTAGCGGGGGGTCGCACAGATACGCAGTATTTT
abundance: once
v_gene: TRBV5-1
j_gene: TRBJ2-3
d_gene: TRBD2

CDR3aa: CASSDTGGEEQYF
CDR3nt: TGTGCCAGCAGTGATACAGGGGGTGAGGAGCAGTACTTC
abundance: NA
v_gene: TRBV28
j_gene: TRBJ2-7
d_gene: TRBD1

CDR3aa: CAWRQGSPESQPQHF
CDR3nt: TGTGCCTGGAGACAGGGGAGCCCAGAGAGTCAGCCCCAGCATTTT
abundance: NA
v_gene: TRBV30
j_gene: TRBJ1-5
d_gene: TRBD1

CDR3aa: CASSPGQGYEAFF
CDR3nt: TGTGCCAGCAGCCCCGGACAGGGGTACGAAGCTTTCTTT
abundance: NA
v_gene: TRBV7-3
j_gene: TRBJ1-1
d_gene: TRBD1

CDR3aa: CASSPPERIANYGYTF
CDR3nt: TGTGCCAGCTCACCACCGGAGAGGATTGCTAACTATGGCTACACCTTC
abundance: once
v_gene: TRBV18
j_gene: TRBJ1-2
d_gene: NA

CDR3aa: CASSSSPQGRYEKLFF
CDR3nt: TGTGCCAGCAGTTCCAGTCCACAGGGCCGATATGAAAAACTGTTTTTT
abundance: few
v_gene: TRBV27
j_gene: TRBJ1-4
d_gene: NA

CDR3aa: CAWGVGAGVADTQYF
CDR3nt: TGTGCCTGGGGGGTCGGAGCGGGGGTCGCAGATACGCAGTATTTT
abundance: NA
v_gene: TRBV30
j_gene: TRBJ2-3
d_gene: TRBD2

CDR3aa: CASRLQGGTEAFF
CDR3nt: TGTGCCAGCAGACTACAGGGGGGCACTGAAGCTTTCTTT
abundance: NA
v_gene: TRBV6-1
j_gene: TRBJ1-1
d_gene: TRBD1

CDR3aa: CSAAGRRDNEQFF
CDR3nt: TGCAGCGCCGCGGGACGGCGAGACAATGAGCAGTTCTTC
abundance: NA
v_gene: TRBV29-1
j_gene: TRBJ2-1
d_gene: NA

CDR3aa: CASSPGTTDTQYF
CDR3nt: TGTGCCAGCAGCCCCGGGACAACAGATACGCAGTATTTT
abundance: NA
v_gene: TRBV11-3
j_gene: TRBJ2-3
d_gene: NA